The 4 T cell receptor beta chains below come from one sample, sequenced in a study of blood T cells in healthy people across ages. The use of a sample-barcoded 5' primer and a J-beta primer mix characterized a second PCR of about 7 to 12 cycles. TCRdb reprocessed the 5' RACE reads with MiXCR, giving one entry per CDR3 protein. The repertoire has approximately 1.5 million distinct CDR3 sequences, about 31% of them found once; the top ten carry roughly 10%. Sequencing was done on a sample of blood. The origin of the receptors is a woman younger than 45 in good health.

Only a few counts were recorded for this clonotype. V and J are TRBV4-1 and TRBJ2-7; no clear D. Germline-derived CDR1 and CDR2 are MGHRA and YSYEKL. Trimming took off 1 base at V and 3 bases at J, with 13 bases between the two ends. The CDR3 has 15 amino acids. The CDR3 spells CASSQAHLEVYEQYF. The CDR3 nucleotides are TGCGCCAGCAGCCAAGCCCATTTGGAAGTCTACGAGCAGTACTTC.

In its sample, this clonotype was seen a few times. V and J are TRBV7-8 and TRBJ2-3; D not resolved. V shed 8 bases and J shed 0 bases, with 21 bases lying between them. This CDR3 spans 17 amino acids. Germline V lookup: CDR1 SGHVS, CDR2 FQNEAQ. The CDR3 here is CASLPRPSLLSTDTQYF. The CDR3 coding sequence is TGTGCCAGCTTGCCGCGGCCTTCCCTCCTTAGCACAGATACGCAGTATTTT.

This chain links TRBV28 with TRBJ2-1; D is possibly TRBD2 (5 bases). Trimming cost V 2 bases and J 7 bases, with 15 bases left between them. This CDR3 has 15 residues. Per the germline V gene, CDR1 is MDHEN and CDR2 is SYDVKM. The CDR3: CASSLEKVRTNEQFF. CDR3 sequence (DNA): TGTGCCAGCAGTTTAGAAAAGGTCAGGACTAATGAGCAGTTCTTC.

CDR3 DNA: TGCAGTGCTCCCTCCGGACTTGAGACAGATACGCAGTATTTT. It codes for CSAPSGLETDTQYF. The chain employs TRBV20-1 and TRBJ2-3, with D possibly being TRBD2 (5 bases). The length of the CDR3 is 14 residues. V gave up 5 bases and J gave up 3 bases, with 15 bases separating them. Germline V CDR1 and CDR2: DFQATT, SNEGSKA (reference sequence).